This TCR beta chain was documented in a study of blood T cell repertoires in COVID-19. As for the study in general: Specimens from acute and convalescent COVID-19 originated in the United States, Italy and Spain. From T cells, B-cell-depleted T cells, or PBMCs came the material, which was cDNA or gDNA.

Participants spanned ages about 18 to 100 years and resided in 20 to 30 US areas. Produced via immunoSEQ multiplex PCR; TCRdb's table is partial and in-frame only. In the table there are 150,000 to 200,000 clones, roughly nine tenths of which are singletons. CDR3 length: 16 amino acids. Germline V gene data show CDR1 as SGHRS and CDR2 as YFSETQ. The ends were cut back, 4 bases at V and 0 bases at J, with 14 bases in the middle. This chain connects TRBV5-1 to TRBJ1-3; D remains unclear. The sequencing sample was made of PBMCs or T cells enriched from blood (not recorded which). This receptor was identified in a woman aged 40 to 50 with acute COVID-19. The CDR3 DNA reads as TGCGCCAGCAGCCAGACAACCGCCGTCTCTGGAAACACCATATATTTT. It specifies CASSQTTAVSGNTIYF.